This T cell receptor beta chain was identified during a study of a mutant IDH1 vaccine in newly diagnosed glioma. Whole-study context: Patients underwent eight vaccinations, which took place in weeks 1, 3, 5, 7, 11, 15, 19 and 23. Radiotherapy alone preceded vaccination by 4-6 weeks; alternatively, vaccination started with temozolomide cycles.

Study results and caveats: Vaccination induced immune responses in 85% to 95% of patients. Whatever changes occurred in top peripheral T cell clonotypes seemed unrelated to pseudoprogression.

With regard to this clone: What it recognizes is unknown.

This table comes from immunoSEQ multiplex PCR, and its TCRdb copy is limited to in-frame clones, with some not included. Here the sample spans about 65,000 clones, around 83% being singletons. The CDR3 is 14 residues long. The germline gives CDR1 MNHEY, CDR2 SMNVEV (reference sequence). The germline V and J ends were trimmed by 6 bases and 0 bases, with 9 bases remaining between them. Time point given: week 23, last vaccination. The vaccine gave 300 ug of a 20-mer mutant IDH1 peptide subcutaneously per dose. The receptor's source is a man aged 25 to 45 with glioma. The genes are TRBV27 and TRBJ1-5; D is possibly TRBD1 (6 bases). The sequenced sample was PBMCs, obtained from a glioma patient whose treatment included an IDH1 peptide vaccine. CDR3 in DNA: TGTGCCAGCAGCCAGGGGATTAGCAATCAGCCCCAGCATTTT. It translates to CASSQGISNQPQHF.